The T cell receptor (beta chain) described here comes from a study of pediatric ulcerative colitis. One to two pinch biopsies were taken from the rectum during colonoscopy. V was pared by 3 bases and J by 4 bases, with 15 bases between. There are 15 residues in the CDR3. The germline V gene encodes CDR1 LGHNA and CDR2 YNFKEQ. Profiling relied on immunoSEQ multiplex PCR, and the TCRdb table lists in-frame clones only, not all of them. Among 30,000 to 40,000 clones listed, 80% to 85% were seen once. What was sequenced was gut tissue. The rearrangement uses TRBV4-2 and TRBJ1-2; D is perhaps TRBD1 (5 bases). This TCR was recovered from a boy younger than 18 with mild ulcerative colitis. CDR3 DNA sequence: TGTGCCAGCAGCCATTCATCAGGGACGCGCTATGGCTACACCTTC. This encodes CASSHSSGTRYGYTF.